This T cell receptor (beta chain) was captured in a study of blood T cells in healthy people across ages. The junction had 4 bases not matched to a gene; V was cut back by 2 bases and J by 8 bases. This CDR3 is built from 14 residues. Germline-derived CDR1 and CDR2 are SEHNR and FQNEAQ (reference sequence). The authors ran a second PCR of 7 to 11 cycles using a sample-barcoded 5' primer and a J-beta primer mix. The template-switch adaptor, which had 12 random nucleotides, put a tag on each cDNA molecule. TCRdb redid the calling of the 5' RACE reads with MiXCR, one entry per CDR3 protein. Here the sample spans hundreds of thousands of distinct CDR3 sequences, about 55% being singletons. Details on this clonotype: Antigen: not known.

Findings and caveats of the study: PBMC samples, being unsorted, prevented any conclusive comparison of naive and antigen-experienced cells. Measured against age, TCR beta diversity per million T cells decreased in a roughly linear manner. Both naive CD4+ cell counts and diversity were greater in long-lived donors than in aged donors.

The specimen was blood. The source is a man older than 75 in good health. This chain links TRBV7-9 with TRBJ2-1; 9 bases match TRBD1. The DNA for the CDR3 is TGTGCCAGCAGCTTAACGTGGGACAGGGATGAGCAGTTCTTC. The encoded protein is CASSLTWDRDEQFF.